Following are 24 T cell receptor beta chains from one sample sequenced in a study of T cell responses to AZD1222 COVID-19 vaccine. Libraries were prepared by immunoSEQ multiplex PCR; TCRdb keeps only in-frame clonotypes and omits some of them. The sample has around 180,000 clones, 90% seen once; the top ten hold about 6.1%. The input for sequencing was peripheral blood, taken on day 0 of AZD1222 vaccination. The origin of the receptors is an adult in good health.

This clone was picked up a small number of times. This sequence joins TRBV6-2 or TRBV6-3 and TRBJ2-3; 7 nucleotides match TRBD2. There are 16 residues in the CDR3. Germline CDR1 reads MNHEY; CDR2 reads SVGEGT. Trimming cost V 6 bases and J 4 bases; bases outside gene matches: 13. DNA of the CDR3: TGTGCCAGCAGCCAGACCGGGACTAAAGGGCCAGATACGCAGTATTTT. Translated, it gives CASSQTGTKGPDTQYF.

The V gene is TRBV27, the J gene TRBJ2-1; D may be TRBD2 (5 bases). This CDR3 is built from 17 residues. V was clipped by 0 bases and J by 0 bases, with 12 bases between them. Germline V CDR1 and CDR2: MNHEY, SMNVEV (reference sequence). CDR3 residues: CASSLSYTGFSYNEQFF. CDR3 sequence (DNA): TGTGCCAGCAGTTTATCCTATACGGGGTTCTCCTACAATGAGCAGTTCTTC.

This chain joins TRBV7-2 and TRBJ1-5, with TRBD1 as a possible D gene (5 bases). This CDR3 comprises 15 residues. V shed 5 bases and J shed 0 bases, with 11 bases lying between them. The germline CDR1 and CDR2 sequences are SGHTA and FQGNSA. The CDR3 protein is CASSPYRNSNQPQHF. CDR3 nucleotides: TGTGCCAGCAGCCCATACAGGAATAGCAATCAGCCCCAGCATTTT.

To note about this clone: The conserved phenylalanine or tryptophan is not found at the CDR3 terminus, so this likely reflects a read error. The DNA is omitted, as the CDR3 cannot be located on it reliably, and the CDR3 follows TCRdb's listing. The chain combines TRBV7-3 with TRBJ2-7; the table's D call of TRBD2 was not tested on the DNA. The CDR3 totals 13 residues, both ends included. Germline CDR1 reads SGHTA; CDR2 reads FQGTGA. CDR3 residues: CASSYGTSGSVYY.

The chain employs TRBV25-1 and TRBJ2-7; 9 bases agree with TRBD1. Per the germline V gene, CDR1 is MGHDK and CDR2 is SYGVNS. The CDR3 loop spans 14 amino acids. The junction had 6 bases not matched to a gene; V was cut back by 7 bases and J by 2 bases. The CDR3 sequence: CASTRTGDTYEQYF. The CDR3 DNA reads TGTGCCAGCACCCGGACAGGGGACACCTACGAGCAGTACTTC.

The chain links TRBV20-1 to TRBJ2-1, with D possibly TRBD1 on 6 matching bases. V lost 3 bases and J 4 bases, leaving 22 bases between the germline ends. CDR3 length equals 17 residues. The germline V gene encodes CDR1 DFQATT and CDR2 SNEGSKA (reference sequence). The CDR3 sequence: CSASKGTGPVCYNEQFF. CDR3 nucleotide sequence: TGCAGTGCTAGTAAAGGAACAGGGCCCGTATGTTACAATGAGCAGTTCTTC.

V gene TRBV24-1 combines with J gene TRBJ2-1; 16 bases are a match to TRBD2. Trimming took 4 bases from V and 1 from J; bases not matched to a gene: 9. Germline values: CDR1 KGHDR, CDR2 SFDVKD. The CDR3 has 20 amino acids. CDR3 sequence reads: CATSENPGLAGGGSYNEQFF. In nucleotides, the CDR3 is TGTGCCACCAGTGAGAACCCGGGACTAGCGGGAGGGGGGTCCTACAATGAGCAGTTCTTC.

The chain combines TRBV7-3 with TRBJ2-1; TRBD1 is a possible D gene (5 bases). Germline V gene data show CDR1 as SGHTA and CDR2 as FQGTGA. Trimming took 5 bases from V and 2 from J, leaving 13 bases between them. The CDR3 has 15 residues. CDR3 amino acids: CASSKTQGPYNEQFF. The DNA of the CDR3 is TGTGCCAGCAGCAAAACGCAGGGCCCCTACAATGAGCAGTTCTTC.

V gene TRBV7-6 combines with J gene TRBJ1-4, with TRBD1 identical over 8 bases. The germline V gene has CDR1 SGHVS and CDR2 FNYEAQ. V lost 1 base and J lost 4; bases outside the gene matches: 5. The CDR3 consists of 16 residues. CDR3 loop: CASSLEPDRDNEKLFF. DNA of the CDR3: TGTGCCAGCAGCTTAGAGCCGGACAGGGATAATGAAAAACTGTTTTTT.

The chain couples TRBV9 to TRBJ1-6, with TRBD1 as a possible D gene (5 bases). V was clipped by 6 bases and J by 5 bases, with 12 bases between them. CDR3 length: 14 residues. Per germline, CDR1 SGDLS and CDR2 YYNGEE. CDR3 DNA sequence: TGTGCCAGCACCACGGGACTGGATAATTCACCCCTCCACTTT. Its translation is CASTTGLDNSPLHF.

The genes are TRBV5-8 and TRBJ2-7, with no clear D. The CDR3 totals 16 residues. Germline V gene sequence: CDR1 SGHTS, CDR2 YDEGEE. V was shortened by 4 bases and J by 5 bases, with 22 bases between the two germline ends. CDR3 protein: CASSLPGERLYHEQYF. DNA for the CDR3: TGTGCCAGCAGCCTCCCGGGCGAGCGATTATACCACGAGCAGTACTTC.

The V gene is TRBV5-1, the J gene TRBJ2-3, with D uncertain. Between the trimmed V and J ends, which lost 5 bases and 2 bases, there was a span of 9 bases. The germline V gene has CDR1 SGHRS and CDR2 YFSETQ. The CDR3 sequence is 13 residues long. In nucleotides, the CDR3 is TGCGCCAGCAGTCGTATTTCCACAGATACGCAGTATTTT. Amino acid sequence: CASSRISTDTQYF. The full variable domain, completed using reference TRBV5-1 and TRBJ2-3, is KAGVTQTPRYLIKTRGQQVTLSCSPISGHRSVSWYQQTPGQGLQFLFEYFSETQRNKGNFPGRFSGRQFSNSRSEMNVSTLELGDSALYLCASSRISTDTQYFGPGTRLTVL.

The CDR3 spells CASSQDPGTSRGQFF. Written as DNA, the CDR3 is TGTGCCAGCAGCCAAGATCCCGGGACTTCAAGGGGGCAGTTCTTC. This chain connects TRBV3-1 (or the pseudogene TRBV3-2) to TRBJ2-1; weak D call: TRBD2 (6 bases). Germline V gives CDR1 LGHDT, CDR2 YNNKEL (reference sequence). The CDR3 contains 15 residues. V lost 0 bases and J lost 12, with 18 bases in between.

This chain connects TRBV30 to TRBJ1-4, with 8 bases identical to TRBD1. The CDR3 has 16 residues. CDR1 and CDR2 from the germline V gene are GTSNPN and SVGIG (reference sequence). Losses at the gene ends were 0 bases for V and 2 bases for J; bases not matched to a gene: 5. The DNA of the CDR3 is TGTGCCTGGAGTGTCAGGGGGCGGCGGACTAATGAAAAACTGTTTTTT. Protein sequence: CAWSVRGRRTNEKLFF.

J is TRBJ2-2 and V is TRBV2, with 7 bases aligning to TRBD2. Trimming took 7 bases from V and 2 from J; bases not matched to a gene: 10. The CDR3 is 16 amino acids. CDR1 is SNHLY and CDR2 is FYNNEI in the germline V gene. This CDR3 reads CASTSRGGSNTGELFF. CDR3 DNA sequence: TGTGCCAGCACGTCGCGGGGCGGGAGTAACACCGGGGAGCTGTTTTTT.

In DNA, the CDR3 is TGTGCCAGCAGCGCCGGGTCGGGCACTGAAGCTTTCTTT. Protein sequence: CASSAGSGTEAFF. The chain recombines TRBV4-2 with TRBJ1-1; D gene uncertain. Trimming removed 5 bases from V and 4 bases from J, with 11 bases in between. The CDR3 totals 13 residues. The germline V gene has CDR1 LGHNA and CDR2 YNFKEQ.

The rearrangement uses TRBV7-2 and TRBJ1-5, with D tentatively TRBD1 (5 bases). The length of the CDR3 is 13 residues. Trimming took 5 bases from V and 3 from J, leaving 8 bases between them. Germline V gene lookup returns CDR1 SGHTA and CDR2 FQGNSA. CDR3 amino acids: CASSLGHNQPQHF. The CDR3 DNA reads TGTGCCAGCAGCCTCGGACACAATCAGCCCCAGCATTTT.

The chain carries TRBV28 and TRBJ1-3, with D perhaps TRBD1 (5 bases). V was shortened by 9 bases and J by 0 bases, with 12 bases between the two germline ends. This CDR3 comprises 14 residues. The germline V gene encodes CDR1 MDHEN and CDR2 SYDVKM. The DNA for the CDR3 is TGTGCCAGTCAAGACAGTTCCTCTGGAAACACCATATATTTT. It specifies CASQDSSSGNTIYF.

The rearrangement uses TRBV5-6 and TRBJ2-5, with TRBD2 matching over 7 bases. The CDR3 runs 13 residues. Germline CDR1 SGHDT, CDR2 YYEEEE. With V trimmed by 4 bases and J by 2 bases, 2 bases remained unmatched. The CDR3 here is CASSPGGQETQYF. CDR3 bases: TGTGCCAGCAGCCCGGGAGGACAAGAGACCCAGTACTTC.

The gene calls are TRBV30 and TRBJ2-4; D unresolved. V was pared by 5 bases and J by 8 bases, with 10 bases between. This CDR3 is 11 amino acids long. CDR1 GTSNPN and CDR2 SVGIG come from the germline V gene (reference sequence). The CDR3 spells CAWGLRDIQYF. The CDR3 DNA reads TGTGCCTGGGGGCTTCGGGACATTCAGTACTTC.

This chain joins TRBV6-4 and TRBJ1-6; the match to TRBD1 covers 8 bases. Losses at the gene ends were 4 bases for V and 7 bases for J; bases not matched to a gene: 6. Per germline, CDR1 MRHNA and CDR2 SNTAGT. The CDR3 spans 15 residues. CDR3: CASSVLQGGNSPLHF. Here the CDR3 DNA reads TGTGCCAGCAGTGTCTTACAGGGGGGAAATTCACCCCTCCACTTT.

The count of this clone is one. The chain employs TRBV3-1 (or the pseudogene TRBV3-2) and TRBJ1-2; no reliable D call. The germline CDR1 and CDR2 sequences are LGHDT and YNNKEL (reference sequence). This CDR3 is 12 amino acids long. With 2 bases removed from V and 8 bases from J, the gap between germline ends came to 9 bases. CDR3: CASSQSSGGYTF. The CDR3, as DNA: TGTGCCAGCAGCCAATCGTCGGGGGGCTACACCTTC.

The CDR3 region is CASSGYSGRGAREQFF. CDR3 nucleotide sequence: TGTGCCAGCAGCGGCTATAGCGGGAGAGGGGCCCGTGAGCAGTTCTTC. V gene TRBV9 combines with J gene TRBJ2-1; 9 bases align to TRBD2. The germline V gene encodes CDR1 SGDLS and CDR2 YYNGEE. V was pared by 3 bases and J by 9 bases, with 13 bases of the junction left unmatched. The CDR3 runs 16 residues.

V is TRBV21-1 and J is TRBJ1-2; TRBD1 is taken as the D call from the table, unchecked against the DNA. TRBV21-1 is recorded as a pseudogene. The CDR3 contains 15 residues. The chain's CDR3 is CASSKMPAGGVGYTF. In DNA form, the CDR3 reads TGTGCCAGCAGCAAAATGCCGGCAGGGGGTGTCGGCTACACCTTC.